The 15 T cell receptor beta chains listed next were all sequenced from one sample in a study of cytomegalovirus exposure and HLA in healthy donors. PCR was performed using 60 Vbeta and 13 Jbeta primers. Method: immunoSEQ multiplex PCR; TCRdb's copy keeps in-frame clones and lacks some. The profile shows roughly 77,000 clones, roughly 69% of them singletons. The material sequenced was PBMCs. These TCRs come from a woman aged 45 to 65 in good health and CMV-seropositive.

The chain employs TRBV10-2 and TRBJ2-4; D not certain. CDR1 WSHSY and CDR2 SAAADI come from the germline V gene. CDR3 length: 14 amino acids. V lost 4 bases and J 1 base, leaving 8 bases between the germline ends. Written as DNA, the CDR3 is TGCGCCAGCAGTGCGAGGCAGGCCAAAAACATTCAGTACTTC. This encodes CASSARQAKNIQYF.

The chain links TRBV5-6 to TRBJ2-7; 8 positions match TRBD1. From germline, CDR1 is SGHDT and CDR2 YYEEEE. The J segment lost 4 bases and the V segment lost 4 bases, leaving 4 bases of the junction unmatched. The CDR3 runs to 13 residues. The CDR3 loop reads CASSLGTGYEQYF. The CDR3 DNA sequence: TGTGCCAGCAGCCTCGGGACAGGATACGAGCAGTACTTC. Together with reference TRBV5-6 and TRBJ2-7, the CDR3 gives the full variable domain: DAGVTQSPTHLIKTRGQQVTLRCSPKSGHDTVSWYQQALGQGPQFIFQYYEEEERQRGNFPDRFSGHQFPNYSSELNVNALLLGDSALYLCASSLGTGYEQYFGPGTRLTVT.

This clone was counted only a few times. The gene calls are TRBV7-2 and TRBJ2-3, with 10 bases aligning to TRBD2. V lost 1 base and J lost 4; bases outside the gene matches: 5. This CDR3 contains 16 residues. Germline lookup yields CDR1 SGHTA and CDR2 FQGNSA. CDR3 DNA sequence: TGTGCCAGCAGCTTAGGGCTTAGCGGGGGGTCAGATACGCAGTATTTT. Protein: CASSLGLSGGSDTQYF. The whole variable domain, remainder taken from reference TRBV7-2 and TRBJ2-3, is GAGVSQSPSNKVTEKGKDVELRCDPISGHTALYWYRQSLGQGLEFLIYFQGNSAPDKSGLPSDRFSAERTGGSVSTLTIQRTQQEDSAVYLCASSLGLSGGSDTQYFGPGTRLTVL.

This chain joins TRBV5-5 and TRBJ2-7; TRBD1 agrees at 9 bases. Trimming cost V 7 bases and J 5 bases; bases outside gene matches: 7. The CDR3 length is 13 residues. Germline V gives CDR1 SGHKS, CDR2 YYEKEE (reference sequence). The CDR3 protein is CASWGQGPHEQYF. The CDR3 DNA reads as TGTGCCAGCTGGGGACAGGGCCCACACGAGCAGTACTTC.

The chain carries TRBV29-1 and TRBJ2-5, with 7 bases matching TRBD2. The ends lost 4 bases at V and 5 bases at J; junction bases unmatched: 16. Germline V gives CDR1 SQVTM, CDR2 ANQGSEA. The CDR3 covers 16 residues. The CDR3 DNA reads TGCAGCGTTGGGTCGAGACTAGCTGGAGTGGGTGAGACCCAGTACTTC. Translating gives CSVGSRLAGVGETQYF.

Concerning this clone: The germline gene is not matched at one end of the junction; a read error may be the cause. CDR3 region: CSSSSRTGSEQYF. As DNA, the CDR3 is TGTTCCAGCAGCTCGAGGACAGGCTCCGAGCAGTACTTC. The chain couples TRBV7-9 to TRBJ2-7, with 7 bases aligning to TRBD1. CDR1 and CDR2 from the germline V gene are SEHNR and FQNEAQ (reference sequence). The CDR3 has 13 amino acids.

The chain carries TRBV2 and TRBJ2-1, with 7 bases fitting TRBD1. V was pared by 10 bases and J by 0 bases, with 6 bases of the junction left unmatched. The CDR3 extends over 14 amino acids. Germline V gives CDR1 SNHLY, CDR2 FYNNEI. The CDR3 region is CAIQQGSSYNEQFF. Written as DNA, the CDR3 is TGTGCCATCCAACAGGGGAGCTCCTACAATGAGCAGTTCTTC.

The rearrangement uses TRBV7-9 and TRBJ2-5; 9 bases fit TRBD1. The germline CDR1 and CDR2 sequences are SEHNR and FQNEAQ (reference sequence). V was pared by 4 bases and J by 11 bases, with 5 bases of the junction left unmatched. The CDR3 is 12 residues long. The CDR3 sequence is CASSSTGGEQYF. In DNA, the CDR3 is TGTGCCAGCAGCTCGACAGGGGGGGAGCAGTACTTC.

This clone has just one count. This chain connects TRBV6-1 to TRBJ1-4; maybe TRBD1 (6 bases). From germline, CDR1 is MNHNS and CDR2 SASEGT. There are 15 residues in the CDR3. Trimming shortened V by 2 bases and J by 14 bases, and 21 bases separated the two germline ends. CDR3: CASSEPRDTSEGLFF. Here the CDR3 DNA reads TGTGCCAGCAGTGAACCCCGGGACACGTCCGAGGGGCTGTTTTTT.

This clone has a single count. This chain connects TRBV29-1 to TRBJ2-3; D is possibly TRBD1 (5 bases). Trimming removed 4 bases at V and 10 bases at J, with 9 bases between. This CDR3 region has 10 residues. Germline CDR1 is SQVTM and CDR2 is ANQGSEA. This chain's CDR3 is CSVGKGSQYF. The CDR3 DNA sequence: TGCAGCGTTGGTAAGGGGTCGCAGTATTTT.

This clone was found a few times. This rearrangement joins TRBV11-2 to TRBJ1-1; 11 nucleotides match TRBD1. The J segment lost 3 bases and the V segment lost 5 bases, leaving 14 bases of the junction unmatched. CDR3 length equals 18 residues. Germline assignment: CDR1 SGHAT and CDR2 FQNNGV. The CDR3 nucleotides read TGTGCCAGCAGCCCGCGAGGGGTTGGGGACAGGGGGTACACTGAAGCTTTCTTT. Its protein is CASSPRGVGDRGYTEAFF.

The CDR3 nucleotides read TGCGCCAGCAGCTTGGGGACAGCCAGCTCCTACGAGCAGTACTTC. Translating gives CASSLGTASSYEQYF. The genes are TRBV5-1 and TRBJ2-7, with a tentative D call TRBD1 (6 bases). Trimming left V 0 bases short and J 0 bases short, with 10 bases between. Germline V lookup: CDR1 SGHRS, CDR2 YFSETQ. This CDR3 is 15 amino acids long.

This clone was detected once. This chain connects TRBV15 to TRBJ2-5, with D maybe TRBD1 (5 bases). The DNA end is a closer match to TRBJ2-7, so the J assignment may be wrong. The length of the CDR3 is 14 residues. Looked up from germline, CDR1 is LNHNV and CDR2 is YYDKDF (reference sequence). This chain's CDR3 is CATSTAGSLGEQYF. CDR3 in DNA: TGTGCCACCAGCACAGCAGGGTCGCTCGGCGAGCAGTACTTC.

The CDR3 sequence is CSVEVSGGRGDTQYF. Written as DNA, the CDR3 is TGCAGCGTTGAGGTTAGCGGGGGGCGTGGAGATACGCAGTATTTT. The J gene is TRBJ2-3, the V gene TRBV29-1, with 10 bases aligning to TRBD2. Germline trimming cut 3 bases from V and 5 bases from J; bases unmatched to any gene: 8. From germline, CDR1 is SQVTM and CDR2 ANQGSEA. This CDR3 has 15 residues.

This chain uses TRBV6-6 with TRBJ2-3; no reliable D call. The CDR3 consists of 14 residues. V gave up 0 bases and J gave up 8 bases, with 12 bases separating them. The germline CDR1 and CDR2 sequences are MNHNY and SVGAGI (reference sequence). The CDR3 nucleotides read TGTGCCAGCAGTTACTCGACGGCGGCTGCTACGCAGTATTTT. Translation gives CASSYSTAAATQYF.